Presented here are 3 T cell receptor beta chains from one specimen sequenced in a study of cytomegalovirus exposure and HLA in healthy donors. PCR was performed using 60 Vbeta and 13 Jbeta primers. Assay used: immunoSEQ multiplex PCR; TCRdb lists only in-frame clones, some missing. The profile shows approximately 210,000 clones, roughly 83% of them singletons. The sequencing input was PBMCs. Receptor source: a woman aged 50 to 60 in good health and CMV-seronegative.

The chain carries TRBV4-1 and TRBJ2-1; 10 bases align to TRBD1. The germline CDR1 and CDR2 sequences are MGHRA and YSYEKL. V was clipped by 6 bases and J by 9 bases; unmatched bases: 11. The CDR3 spans 15 residues. CDR3 DNA: TGCGCCAGCAGTCACTCCGGGACAGGGGCCAGTGAGCAGTTCTTC. It specifies CASSHSGTGASEQFF.

The rearrangement joins TRBV7-6 to TRBJ2-2; possibly TRBD2 for D (5 bases). The V gene lost 2 bases and the J gene lost 1 base, with 11 bases spanning the gap. The CDR3 extends over 16 amino acids. Germline lookup yields CDR1 SGHVS and CDR2 FNYEAQ. Written as DNA, the CDR3 is TGTGCCAGCAGCTTAAAACCAGCGGAGAACACCGGGGAGCTGTTTTTT. Protein: CASSLKPAENTGELFF.

The V and J genes are TRBV5-4 and TRBJ2-7, with 8 bases aligning to TRBD1. V lost 0 bases and J lost 2; bases outside the gene matches: 4. The CDR3 runs 15 residues. The V gene's germline CDR1 is SGHNT and CDR2 YYREEE (reference sequence). CDR3 bases: TGTGCCAGCAGCTTGGGAGGACAGGGAGCCTACGAGCAGTACTTC. Translation gives CASSLGGQGAYEQYF.